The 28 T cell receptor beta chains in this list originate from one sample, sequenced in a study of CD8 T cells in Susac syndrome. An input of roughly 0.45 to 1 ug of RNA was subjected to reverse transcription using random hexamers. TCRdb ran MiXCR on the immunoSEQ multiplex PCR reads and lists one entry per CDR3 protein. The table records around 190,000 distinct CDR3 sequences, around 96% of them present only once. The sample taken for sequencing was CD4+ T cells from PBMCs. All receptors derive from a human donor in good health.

The chain's CDR3 is CSVSGTDYGYTF. CDR3 nucleotide sequence: TGCAGCGTTTCCGGGACAGACTATGGCTACACCTTC. The rearrangement joins TRBV29-1 to TRBJ1-2, with 7 bases matching TRBD1. With 5 bases clipped from V and 3 bases from J, the junction kept 3 bases outside the gene matches. The CDR3 consists of 12 residues. In germline, CDR1 is SQVTM, CDR2 ANQGSEA.

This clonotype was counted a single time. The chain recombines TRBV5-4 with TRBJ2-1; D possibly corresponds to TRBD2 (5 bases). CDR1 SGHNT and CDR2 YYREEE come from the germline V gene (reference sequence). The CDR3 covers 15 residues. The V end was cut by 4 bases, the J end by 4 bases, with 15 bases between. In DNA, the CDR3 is TGTGCCAGCAGCGCGGCGCTAGCCAGTTACAATGAGCAGTTCTTC. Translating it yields CASSAALASYNEQFF.

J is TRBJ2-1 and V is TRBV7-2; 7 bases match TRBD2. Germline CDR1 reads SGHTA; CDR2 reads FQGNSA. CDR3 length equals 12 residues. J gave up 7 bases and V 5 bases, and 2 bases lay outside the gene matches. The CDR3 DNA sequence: TGTGCCAGCAGCATTAGCGGGAATGAGCAGTTCTTC. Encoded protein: CASSISGNEQFF.

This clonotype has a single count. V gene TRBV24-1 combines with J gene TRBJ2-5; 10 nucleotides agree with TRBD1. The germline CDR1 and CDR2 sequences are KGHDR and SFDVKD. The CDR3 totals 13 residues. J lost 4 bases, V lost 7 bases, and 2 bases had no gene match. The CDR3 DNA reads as TGTGCCACCAGGGGGACAGGGGCAGAGACCCAGTACTTC. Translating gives CATRGTGAETQYF.

The CDR3: CSVRSGRIGELFF. CDR3 in DNA: TGCAGCGTCCGAAGCGGGAGGATCGGGGAGCTGTTTTTT. The chain uses TRBV29-1 and TRBJ2-2; 9 bases align to TRBD2. Germline V lookup: CDR1 SQVTM, CDR2 ANQGSEA. Trimming at V came to 6 bases and at J to 7 bases, leaving 6 bases not matched to a gene. The CDR3 length is 13 residues.

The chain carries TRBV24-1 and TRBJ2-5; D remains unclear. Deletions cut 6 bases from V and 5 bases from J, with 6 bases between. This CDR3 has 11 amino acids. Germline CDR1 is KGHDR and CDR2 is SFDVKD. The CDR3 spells CATSNSETQYF. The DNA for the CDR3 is TGTGCCACCAGTAACTCTGAGACCCAGTACTTC.

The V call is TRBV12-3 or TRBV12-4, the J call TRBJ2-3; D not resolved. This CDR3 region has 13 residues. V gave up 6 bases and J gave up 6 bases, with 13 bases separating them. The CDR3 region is CASSPRRRDTQYF. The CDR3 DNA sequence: TGTGCCAGCAGCCCCCGAAGGCGGGATACGCAGTATTTT.

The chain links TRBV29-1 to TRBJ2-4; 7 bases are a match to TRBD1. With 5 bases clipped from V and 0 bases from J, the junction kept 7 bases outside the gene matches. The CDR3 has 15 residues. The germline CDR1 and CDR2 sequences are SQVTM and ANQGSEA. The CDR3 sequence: CSVRDRSLAKNIQYF. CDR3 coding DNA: TGCAGCGTTCGGGACAGAAGTTTAGCCAAAAACATTCAGTACTTC.

The CDR3 region has the DNA TGTGCCAGCAGTTACTCCTGGGGGGCGGAGGACACCGGGGAGCTGTTTTTT. This sequence encodes CASSYSWGAEDTGELFF. The rearrangement links TRBV6-5 to TRBJ2-2, with D tentatively TRBD1 or TRBD2 (6 bases each). The CDR3 runs to 17 residues. Germline CDR1 MNHEY, CDR2 SVGAGI. Trimming cost V 0 bases and J 3 bases, with 14 bases left between them.

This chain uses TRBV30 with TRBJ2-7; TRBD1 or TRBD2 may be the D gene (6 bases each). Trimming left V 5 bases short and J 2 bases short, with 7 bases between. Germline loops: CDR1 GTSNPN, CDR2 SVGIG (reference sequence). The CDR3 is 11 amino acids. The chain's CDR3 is CAWGGPYEQYF. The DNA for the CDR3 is TGTGCCTGGGGGGGGCCCTACGAGCAGTACTTC.

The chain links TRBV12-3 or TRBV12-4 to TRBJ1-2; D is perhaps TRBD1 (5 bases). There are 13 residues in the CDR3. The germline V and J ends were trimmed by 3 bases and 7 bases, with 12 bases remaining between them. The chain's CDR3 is CASSLGQSIGYTF. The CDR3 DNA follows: TGTGCCAGCAGTTTGGGGCAGTCTATTGGCTACACCTTC.

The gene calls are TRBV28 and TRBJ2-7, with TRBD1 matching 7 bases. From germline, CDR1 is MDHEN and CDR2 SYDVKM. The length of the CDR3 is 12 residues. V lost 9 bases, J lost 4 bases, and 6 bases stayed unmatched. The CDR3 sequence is CASGTGEYEQYF. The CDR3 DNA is TGTGCCAGTGGAACAGGGGAATACGAGCAGTACTTC.

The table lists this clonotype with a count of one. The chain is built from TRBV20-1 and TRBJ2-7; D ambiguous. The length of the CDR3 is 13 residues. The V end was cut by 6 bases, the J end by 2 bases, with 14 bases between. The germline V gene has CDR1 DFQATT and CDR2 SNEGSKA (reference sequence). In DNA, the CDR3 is TGCAGTGCCCCCCGGGCCCCAGCCTACGAGCAGTACTTC. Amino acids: CSAPRAPAYEQYF.

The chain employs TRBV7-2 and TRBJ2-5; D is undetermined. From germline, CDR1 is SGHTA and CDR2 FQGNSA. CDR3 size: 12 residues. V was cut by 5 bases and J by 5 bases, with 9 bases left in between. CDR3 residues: CASSPTDETQYF. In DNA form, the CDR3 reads TGTGCCAGCAGCCCCACGGACGAGACCCAGTACTTC.

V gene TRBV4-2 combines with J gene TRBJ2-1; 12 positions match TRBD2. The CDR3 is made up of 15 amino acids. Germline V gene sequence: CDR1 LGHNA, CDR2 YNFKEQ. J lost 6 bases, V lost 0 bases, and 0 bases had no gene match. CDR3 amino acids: CASSQETSGSNEQFF. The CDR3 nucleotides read TGTGCCAGCAGCCAAGAGACTAGCGGGAGCAATGAGCAGTTCTTC.

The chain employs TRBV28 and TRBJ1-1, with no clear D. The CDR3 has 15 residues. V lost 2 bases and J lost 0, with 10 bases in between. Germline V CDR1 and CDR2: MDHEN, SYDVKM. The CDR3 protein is CASSLERGLNTEAFF. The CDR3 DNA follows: TGTGCCAGCAGTTTAGAACGGGGTCTGAACACTGAAGCTTTCTTT.

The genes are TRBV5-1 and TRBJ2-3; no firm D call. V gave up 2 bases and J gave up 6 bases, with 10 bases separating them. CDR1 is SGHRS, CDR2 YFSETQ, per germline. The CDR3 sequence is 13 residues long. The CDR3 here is CASSFSPPDTQYF. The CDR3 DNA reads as TGCGCCAGCAGCTTTTCCCCCCCCGATACGCAGTATTTT.

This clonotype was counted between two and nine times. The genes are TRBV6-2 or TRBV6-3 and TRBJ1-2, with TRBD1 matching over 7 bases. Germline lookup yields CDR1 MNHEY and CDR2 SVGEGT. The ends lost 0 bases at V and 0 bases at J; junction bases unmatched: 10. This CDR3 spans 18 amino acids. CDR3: CASSYSRSGTASNYGYTF. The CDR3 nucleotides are TGTGCCAGCAGTTACTCGAGATCCGGGACAGCTTCTAACTATGGCTACACCTTC.

CDR3 DNA: TGTGCCTGGAGGCCCGGACTAGAGATTGAGCAGTTCTTC. Protein: CAWRPGLEIEQFF. The chain is built from TRBV30 and TRBJ2-1, with 7 bases matching TRBD2. The CDR3 loop spans 13 amino acids. Germline V gene sequence: CDR1 GTSNPN, CDR2 SVGIG (reference sequence). J gave up 9 bases and V 3 bases, and 8 bases lay outside the gene matches.

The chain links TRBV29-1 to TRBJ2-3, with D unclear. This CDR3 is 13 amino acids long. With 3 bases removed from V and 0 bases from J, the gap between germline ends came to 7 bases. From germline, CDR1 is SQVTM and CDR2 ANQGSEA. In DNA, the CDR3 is TGCAGCGTTGATGCTCTGAGCACAGATACGCAGTATTTT. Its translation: CSVDALSTDTQYF.

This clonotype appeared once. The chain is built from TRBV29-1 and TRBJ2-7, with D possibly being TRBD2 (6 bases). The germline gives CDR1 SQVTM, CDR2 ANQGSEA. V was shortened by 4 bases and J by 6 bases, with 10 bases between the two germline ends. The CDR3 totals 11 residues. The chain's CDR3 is CSVGGVGEQYF. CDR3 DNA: TGCAGCGTTGGGGGGGTTGGCGAGCAGTACTTC.

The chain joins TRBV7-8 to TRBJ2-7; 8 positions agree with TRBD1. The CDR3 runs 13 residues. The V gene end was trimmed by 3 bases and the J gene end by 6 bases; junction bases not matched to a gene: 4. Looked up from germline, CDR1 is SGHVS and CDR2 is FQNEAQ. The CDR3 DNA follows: TGTGCCAGCAGCTTCTTGGACAGGGCCGAGCAGTACTTC. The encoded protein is CASSFLDRAEQYF.

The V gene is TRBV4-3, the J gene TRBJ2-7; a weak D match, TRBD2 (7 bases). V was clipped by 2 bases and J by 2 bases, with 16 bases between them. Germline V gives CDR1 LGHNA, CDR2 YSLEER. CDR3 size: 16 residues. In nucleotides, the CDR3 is TGCGCCAGCAGCCAAAGAAGGGGGGGAACTACCTACGAGCAGTACTTC. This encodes CASSQRRGGTTYEQYF.

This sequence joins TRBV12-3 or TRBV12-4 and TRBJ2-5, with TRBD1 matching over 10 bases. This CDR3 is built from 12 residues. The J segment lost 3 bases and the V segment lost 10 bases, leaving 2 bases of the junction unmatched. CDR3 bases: TGTGCCACTGGGACAGGGGAAGAGACCCAGTACTTC. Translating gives CATGTGEETQYF.

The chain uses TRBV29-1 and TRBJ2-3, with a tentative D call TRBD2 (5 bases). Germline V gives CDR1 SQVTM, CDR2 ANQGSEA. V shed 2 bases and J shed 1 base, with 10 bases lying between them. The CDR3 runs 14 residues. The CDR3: CSVESGSRTDTQYF. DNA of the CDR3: TGCAGCGTTGAATCGGGATCCCGCACAGATACGCAGTATTTT.

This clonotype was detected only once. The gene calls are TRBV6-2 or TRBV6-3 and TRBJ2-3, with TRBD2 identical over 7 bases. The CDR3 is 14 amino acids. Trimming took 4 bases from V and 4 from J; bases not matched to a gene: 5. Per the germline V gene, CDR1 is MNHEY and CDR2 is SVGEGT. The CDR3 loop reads CASSFQGGADTQYF. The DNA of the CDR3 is TGTGCCAGCAGTTTTCAGGGAGGGGCAGATACGCAGTATTTT.

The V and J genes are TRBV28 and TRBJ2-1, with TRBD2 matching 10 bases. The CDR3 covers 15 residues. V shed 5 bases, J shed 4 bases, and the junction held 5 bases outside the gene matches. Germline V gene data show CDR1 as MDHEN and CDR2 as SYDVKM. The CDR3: CASSQLAGSYNEQFF. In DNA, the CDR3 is TGTGCCAGCAGTCAACTAGCGGGATCTTACAATGAGCAGTTCTTC.

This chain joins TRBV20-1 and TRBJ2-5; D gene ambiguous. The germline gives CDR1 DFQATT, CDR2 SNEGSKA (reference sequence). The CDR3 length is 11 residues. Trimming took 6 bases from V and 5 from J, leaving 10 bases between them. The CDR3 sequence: CSATPTETQYF. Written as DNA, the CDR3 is TGCAGTGCAACACCGACGGAGACCCAGTACTTC.